Listed here are 18 T cell receptor beta chains from one sample, sequenced in a study of CD4+ T cells in melanoma. The method was immunoSEQ multiplex PCR; TCRdb's version includes in-frame clones alone and lacks a portion of them. The sample consists of 55,000 or so clones, approximately 70% of them appearing once. Sequenced input: tumor tissue. All receptors come from a human donor with melanoma.

This clone is labeled medium-sized. This chain uses TRBV19 with TRBJ2-7, with TRBD1 identical over 7 bases. The CDR3 sequence is 15 residues long. J was trimmed by 2 bases and V by 2 bases; bases with no gene match: 6. The germline CDR1 and CDR2 sequences are LNHDA and SQIVND (reference sequence). The CDR3 DNA follows: TGTGCCAGTAGTATATTCCACGACAGGGCCTACGAGCAGTACTTC. It codes for CASSIFHDRAYEQYF. Using reference TRBV19 and TRBJ2-7 for the parts outside the CDR3, the full variable domain is DGGITQSPKYLFRKEGQNVTLSCEQNLNHDAMYWYRQDPGQGLRLIYYSQIVNDFQKGDIAEGYSVSREKKESFPLTVTSAQKNPTAFYLCASSIFHDRAYEQYFGPGTRLTVT.

The V call is TRBV5-1, the J call TRBJ1-1; no clear D gene. Germline V CDR1 and CDR2: SGHRS, YFSETQ. The CDR3 is made up of 14 amino acids. With 4 bases removed from V and 4 bases from J, the gap between germline ends came to 14 bases. In DNA, the CDR3 is TGCGCCAGCAGCATCGGGTCCCTGGGCACTGAAGCTTTCTTT. This codes for CASSIGSLGTEAFF.

The chain joins TRBV9 to TRBJ2-7, with D tentatively TRBD1 or TRBD2 (5 bases each). In germline, CDR1 is SGDLS, CDR2 YYNGEE. CDR3 length: 15 residues. Trimming removed 4 bases at V and 4 bases at J, with 18 bases between. The CDR3 coding sequence is TGTGCCAGCAGCCCACCGGGTGAGGGGCCATACGAGCAGTACTTC. Translation gives CASSPPGEGPYEQYF.

The rearrangement joins TRBV29-1 to TRBJ2-5; no firm D call. The closer fit of TRBJ2-7 to the DNA end suggests the J call may be wrong. Germline V gene data show CDR1 as SQVTM and CDR2 as ANQGSEA. The CDR3 spans 12 residues. CDR3 DNA: TGCAGCGTTGGGATAGACGGCTACGAGCAGTACTTC. It encodes CSVGIDGYEQYF.

The chain couples TRBV7-9 to TRBJ2-7, with D possibly TRBD1 on 5 matching bases. Looked up from germline, CDR1 is SEHNR and CDR2 is FQNEAQ (reference sequence). The CDR3 is 11 residues long. V was pared by 5 bases and J by 6 bases, with 8 bases between. CDR3 residues: CASSLTAEQYF. The CDR3 DNA follows: TGTGCCAGCAGCCTGACAGCCGAGCAGTACTTC. The whole variable domain, filled in from reference TRBV7-9 and TRBJ2-7, reads DTGVSQNPRHKITKRGQNVTFRCDPISEHNRLYWYRQTLGQGPEFLTYFQNEAQLEKSRLLSDRFSAERPKGSFSTLEIQRTEQGDSAMYLCASSLTAEQYFGPGTRLTVT.

This clone was detected a few times. This rearrangement joins TRBV29-1 to TRBJ2-1; 11 nucleotides match TRBD2. The CDR3 is 13 amino acids. Unmatched junction bases numbered 5, after V lost 5 bases and J lost 8 bases. Per the germline V gene, CDR1 is SQVTM and CDR2 is ANQGSEA. For the CDR3, the DNA is TGCAGCGTTCCTAGCGGGGGGCCCCATGAGCAGTTCTTC. Its translation is CSVPSGGPHEQFF.

This clone was seen more than once but under ten times. The chain recombines TRBV9 with TRBJ2-1; 7 nucleotides match TRBD1. Losses at the gene ends were 4 bases for V and 7 bases for J; bases not matched to a gene: 8. CDR1 and CDR2 from the germline V gene are SGDLS and YYNGEE. This CDR3 spans 14 amino acids. The CDR3 here is CASSKRQGRNEQFF. CDR3 nucleotide sequence: TGTGCCAGCAGCAAACGACAGGGTCGGAATGAGCAGTTCTTC.

The chain employs TRBV11-3 and TRBJ1-4, with unresolved D. Germline CDR1 reads SGHNT; CDR2 reads YENEEA. Trimming removed 3 bases at V and 3 bases at J, with 17 bases between. This CDR3 is 17 amino acids long. The CDR3 here is CASSFNPSLTPNEKLFF. In nucleotides, the CDR3 is TGTGCCAGCAGCTTTAATCCCAGCCTAACCCCTAATGAAAAACTGTTTTTT.

This clone was picked up many times. V is TRBV7-9 and J is TRBJ1-2, with 7 bases that match TRBD1. CDR1 SEHNR and CDR2 FQNEAQ come from the germline V gene (reference sequence). The CDR3 contains 15 residues. V gave up 2 bases and J gave up 6 bases; unmatched junction bases: 9. CDR3 nucleotide sequence: TGTGCCAGCAGCTTACTGGCTGGCCAGGGGGATGGCTACACCTTC. It encodes CASSLLAGQGDGYTF.

CDR3 nucleotide sequence: TGTGCCAGCAGTTACTCAGACAGGAGTTACGAGCAGTACTTC. It specifies CASSYSDRSYEQYF. This sequence joins TRBV6-5 and TRBJ2-7, with a tentative D call TRBD1 (6 bases). CDR1 MNHEY and CDR2 SVGAGI come from the germline V gene. This CDR3 spans 14 amino acids. The ends were cut back, 0 bases at V and 4 bases at J, with 10 bases in the middle.

The chain is built from TRBV27 and TRBJ2-1; 7 bases agree with TRBD2. The trim removed 6 bases at V and 8 bases at J, leaving 4 bases unmatched. CDR1 and CDR2 from the germline V gene are MNHEY and SMNVEV (reference sequence). The CDR3 length is 12 residues. The CDR3 here is CASSPTSDEQFF. Written as DNA, the CDR3 is TGTGCCAGCAGCCCTACTAGCGATGAGCAGTTCTTC.

J is TRBJ2-2 and V is TRBV11-1; possibly TRBD1 for D (7 bases). The germline gives CDR1 SGHAT, CDR2 FQDESV (reference sequence). Trimming took 4 bases from V and 2 from J, leaving 14 bases between them. This CDR3 spans 16 amino acids. Written as DNA, the CDR3 is TGTGCCAGCAGCTCCTCACAGGGGACTAACACCGGGGAGCTGTTTTTT. Protein product: CASSSSQGTNTGELFF.

J is TRBJ1-5 and V is TRBV4-3, with a possible D match to TRBD1 (6 bases). Germline V CDR1 and CDR2: LGHNA, YSLEER. Trimming took 4 bases from V and 4 from J, leaving 8 bases between them. The CDR3 spans 13 residues. This chain's CDR3 is CASSPGQNQPQHF. CDR3 sequence (DNA): TGCGCCAGCAGCCCTGGACAGAATCAGCCCCAGCATTTT.

Only one count was recorded for this clone. The V gene is TRBV4-2, the J gene TRBJ2-7; D call uncertain. The CDR3 consists of 15 residues. Trimming took 0 bases from V and 0 from J, leaving 9 bases between them. In germline, CDR1 is LGHNA, CDR2 YNFKEQ. This chain's CDR3 is CASSQEFGTSYEQYF. DNA of the CDR3: TGTGCCAGCAGCCAAGAGTTTGGAACCTCCTACGAGCAGTACTTC.

This clone was seen once. CDR3 residues: CASSLTTSSYEQYF. The CDR3 DNA sequence: TGTGCCAGCAGCTTGACAACCTCCTCCTACGAGCAGTACTTC. This chain connects TRBV5-6 to TRBJ2-7; no clear D gene. The V and J ends lost 1 base and 0 bases respectively, with 8 bases between them. CDR3 length: 14 residues. Germline V gene data show CDR1 as SGHDT and CDR2 as YYEEEE.

The rearrangement joins TRBV5-1 to TRBJ2-3; TRBD2 aligns across 8 bases. Germline V gene data show CDR1 as SGHRS and CDR2 as YFSETQ. CDR3 length: 16 residues. Trimming at V came to 6 bases and at J to 0 bases, leaving 9 bases not matched to a gene. CDR3 region: CASTSGGPSSTDTQYF. CDR3 DNA sequence: TGCGCCAGCACCAGCGGGGGCCCGTCTAGCACAGATACGCAGTATTTT.

The chain is built from TRBV5-4 and TRBJ1-2; possibly TRBD1 for D (5 bases). CDR1 is SGHNT and CDR2 is YYREEE in the germline V gene (reference sequence). V lost 3 bases and J lost 0, with 9 bases in between. The CDR3 extends over 14 amino acids. CDR3 DNA sequence: TGTGCCAGCAGCTCCGACAGCACTAACTATGGCTACACCTTC. Its protein product is CASSSDSTNYGYTF.

The chain is built from TRBV29-1 and TRBJ2-1; TRBD2 aligns across 8 bases. From germline, CDR1 is SQVTM and CDR2 ANQGSEA. There are 15 residues in the CDR3. Unmatched junction bases numbered 9, after V lost 1 base and J lost 7 bases. CDR3 residues: CSVEGGLVSFNEQFF. CDR3 sequence (DNA): TGCAGCGTTGAAGGGGGACTAGTTTCGTTTAATGAGCAGTTCTTC.